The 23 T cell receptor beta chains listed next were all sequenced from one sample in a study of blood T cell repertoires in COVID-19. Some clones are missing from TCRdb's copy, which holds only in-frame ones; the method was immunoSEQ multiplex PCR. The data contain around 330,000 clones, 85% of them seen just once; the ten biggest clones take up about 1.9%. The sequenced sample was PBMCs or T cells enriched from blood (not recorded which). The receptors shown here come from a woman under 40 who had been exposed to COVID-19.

The CDR3 coding sequence is TGTGCCAGCGGGACAGGGGGCTTGAACACTGAAGCTTTCTTT. The encoded protein is CASGTGGLNTEAFF. The chain has TRBV19 and TRBJ1-1, with 12 bases lining up with TRBD1. This CDR3 spans 14 amino acids. The J segment lost 0 bases and the V segment lost 9 bases, leaving 2 bases of the junction unmatched. CDR1 is LNHDA, CDR2 SQIVND, per germline (reference sequence).

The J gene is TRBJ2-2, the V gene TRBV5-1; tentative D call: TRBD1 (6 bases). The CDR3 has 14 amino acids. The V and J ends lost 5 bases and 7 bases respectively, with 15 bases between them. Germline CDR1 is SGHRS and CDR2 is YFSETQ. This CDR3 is CASSGGETGGELFF. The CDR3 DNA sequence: TGCGCCAGCAGTGGGGGCGAGACGGGCGGGGAGCTGTTTTTT.

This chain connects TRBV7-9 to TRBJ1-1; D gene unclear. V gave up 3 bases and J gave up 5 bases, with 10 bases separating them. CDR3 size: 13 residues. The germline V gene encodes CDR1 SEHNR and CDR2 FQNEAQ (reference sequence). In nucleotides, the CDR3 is TGTGCCAGCAGCTTTGGAGGGAGGACTGAAGCTTTCTTT. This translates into CASSFGGRTEAFF.

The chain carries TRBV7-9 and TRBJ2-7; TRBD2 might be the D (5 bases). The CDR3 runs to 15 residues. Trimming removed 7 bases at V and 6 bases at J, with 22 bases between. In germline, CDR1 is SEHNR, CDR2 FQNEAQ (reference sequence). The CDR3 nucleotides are TGTGCCAGCATACTATCTATGGCCACGGCGGGCGAGCAGTACTTC. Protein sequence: CASILSMATAGEQYF.

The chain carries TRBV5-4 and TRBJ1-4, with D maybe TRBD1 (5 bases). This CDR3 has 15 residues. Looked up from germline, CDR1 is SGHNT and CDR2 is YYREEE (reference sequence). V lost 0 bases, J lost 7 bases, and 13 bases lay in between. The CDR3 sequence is CASSLGGRSVEKLFF. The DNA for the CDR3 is TGTGCCAGCAGCTTGGGGGGGAGGAGTGTTGAAAAACTGTTTTTT. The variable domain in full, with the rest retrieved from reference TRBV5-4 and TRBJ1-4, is ETGVTQSPTHLIKTRGQQVTLRCSSQSGHNTVSWYQQALGQGPQFIFQYYREEENGRGNFPPRFSGLQFPNYSSELNVNALELDDSALYLCASSLGGRSVEKLFFGSGTQLSVL.

The CDR3 sequence: CASTLGGVNEQFF. The DNA of the CDR3 is TGTGCCAGCACCCTTGGAGGCGTCAATGAGCAGTTCTTC. The chain uses TRBV28 and TRBJ2-1, with a tentative D call TRBD2 (5 bases). Trimming took 7 bases from V and 6 from J, leaving 13 bases between them. This CDR3 region has 13 residues. From germline, CDR1 is MDHEN and CDR2 SYDVKM.

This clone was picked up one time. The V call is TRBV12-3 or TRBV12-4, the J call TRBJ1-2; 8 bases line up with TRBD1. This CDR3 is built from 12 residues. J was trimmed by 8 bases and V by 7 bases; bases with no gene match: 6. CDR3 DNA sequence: TGTGCCAGCAATCGGGACAGGCAGGGCTACACCTTC. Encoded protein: CASNRDRQGYTF.

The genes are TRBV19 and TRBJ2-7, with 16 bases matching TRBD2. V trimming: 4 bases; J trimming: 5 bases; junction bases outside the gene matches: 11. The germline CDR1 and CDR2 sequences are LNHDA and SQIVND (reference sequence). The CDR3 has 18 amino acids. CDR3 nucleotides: TGTGCCAGTAGTACCTACTCCGGGACTAGCGGGAGGGAAGACGAGCAGTACTTC. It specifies CASSTYSGTSGREDEQYF.

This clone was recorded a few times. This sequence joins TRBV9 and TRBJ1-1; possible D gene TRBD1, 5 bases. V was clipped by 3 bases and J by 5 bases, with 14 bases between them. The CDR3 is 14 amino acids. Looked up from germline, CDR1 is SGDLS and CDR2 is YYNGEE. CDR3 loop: CASSAAQERTEAFF. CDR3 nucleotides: TGTGCCAGCAGCGCCGCACAGGAAAGAACTGAAGCTTTCTTT.

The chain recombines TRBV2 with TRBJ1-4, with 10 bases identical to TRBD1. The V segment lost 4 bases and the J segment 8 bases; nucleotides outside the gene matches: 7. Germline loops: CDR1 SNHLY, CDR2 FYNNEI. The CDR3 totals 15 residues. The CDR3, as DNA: TGTGCCAGCAGTGCGACAGGGGGCGAGTACGAAAAACTGTTTTTT. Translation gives CASSATGGEYEKLFF.

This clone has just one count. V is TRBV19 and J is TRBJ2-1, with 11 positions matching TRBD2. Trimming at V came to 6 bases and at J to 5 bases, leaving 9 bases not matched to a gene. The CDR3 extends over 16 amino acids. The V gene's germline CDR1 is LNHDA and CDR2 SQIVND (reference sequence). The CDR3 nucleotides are TGTGCCAGTAGACTCTCTCTAGCGGGGGGTCACAATGAGCAGTTCTTC. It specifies CASRLSLAGGHNEQFF.

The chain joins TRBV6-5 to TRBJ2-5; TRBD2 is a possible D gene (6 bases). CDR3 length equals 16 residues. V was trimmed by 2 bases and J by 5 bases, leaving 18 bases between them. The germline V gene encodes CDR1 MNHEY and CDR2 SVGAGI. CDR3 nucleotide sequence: TGTGCCAGCAGTTACAGTCGGGGGAGTTTGATGGAGACCCAGTACTTC. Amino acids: CASSYSRGSLMETQYF.

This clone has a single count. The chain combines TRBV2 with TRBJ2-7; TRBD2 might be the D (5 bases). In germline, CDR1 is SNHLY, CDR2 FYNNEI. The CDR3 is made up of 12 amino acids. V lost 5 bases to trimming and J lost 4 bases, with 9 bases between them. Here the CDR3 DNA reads TGTGCCAGCAGTACCGAGCGGTACGAGCAGTACTTC. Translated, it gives CASSTERYEQYF.

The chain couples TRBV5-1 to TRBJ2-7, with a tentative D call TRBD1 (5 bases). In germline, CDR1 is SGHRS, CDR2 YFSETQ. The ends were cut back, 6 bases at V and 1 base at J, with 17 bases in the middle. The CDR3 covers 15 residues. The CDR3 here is CASMGFADNSYEQYF. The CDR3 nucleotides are TGCGCCAGCATGGGGTTCGCGGACAATTCCTACGAGCAGTACTTC.

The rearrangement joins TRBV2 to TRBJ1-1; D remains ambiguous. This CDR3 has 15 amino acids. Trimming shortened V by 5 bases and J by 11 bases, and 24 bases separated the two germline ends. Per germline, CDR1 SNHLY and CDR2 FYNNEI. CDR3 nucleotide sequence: TGTGCCAGCAGTCCTAGCCTAACTACGAGCTTACGTGCTTTCTTT. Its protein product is CASSPSLTTSLRAFF. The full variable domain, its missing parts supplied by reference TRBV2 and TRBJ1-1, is EPEVTQTPSHQVTQMGQEVILRCVPISNHLYFYWYRQILGQKVEFLVSFYNNEISEKSEIFDDQFSVERPDGSNFTLKIRSTKLEDSAMYFCASSPSLTTSLRAFFGQGTRLTVV.

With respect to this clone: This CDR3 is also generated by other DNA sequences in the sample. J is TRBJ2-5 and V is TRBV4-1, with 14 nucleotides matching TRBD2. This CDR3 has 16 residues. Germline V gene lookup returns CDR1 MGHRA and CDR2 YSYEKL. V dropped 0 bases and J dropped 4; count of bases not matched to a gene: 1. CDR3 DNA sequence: TGCGCCAGCAGCCAAGATGGGACTAGCGGGAGAGAGACCCAGTACTTC. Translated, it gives CASSQDGTSGRETQYF.

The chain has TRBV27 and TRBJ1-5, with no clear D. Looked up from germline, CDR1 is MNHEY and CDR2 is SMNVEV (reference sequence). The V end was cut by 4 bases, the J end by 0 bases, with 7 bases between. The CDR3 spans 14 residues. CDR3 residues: CASSSLLSNQPQHF. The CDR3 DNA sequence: TGTGCCAGCAGTTCGCTACTTAGCAATCAGCCCCAGCATTTT.

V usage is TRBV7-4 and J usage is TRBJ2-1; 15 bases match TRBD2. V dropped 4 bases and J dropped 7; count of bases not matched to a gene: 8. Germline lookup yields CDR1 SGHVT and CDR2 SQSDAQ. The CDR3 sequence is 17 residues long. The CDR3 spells CASSSKRTSGGANEQFF. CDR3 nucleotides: TGTGCCAGCAGCTCGAAACGGACTAGCGGGGGGGCGAATGAGCAGTTCTTC.

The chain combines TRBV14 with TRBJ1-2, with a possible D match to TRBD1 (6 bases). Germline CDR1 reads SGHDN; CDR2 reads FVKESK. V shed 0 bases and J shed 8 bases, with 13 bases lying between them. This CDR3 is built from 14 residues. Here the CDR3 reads CASSQDLQGAGYTF. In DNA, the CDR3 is TGTGCCAGCAGCCAAGACTTACAGGGCGCGGGCTACACCTTC.

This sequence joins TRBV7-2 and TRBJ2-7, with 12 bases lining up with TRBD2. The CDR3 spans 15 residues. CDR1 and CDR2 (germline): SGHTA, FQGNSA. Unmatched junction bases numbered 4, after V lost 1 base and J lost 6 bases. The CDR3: CASSLETSGSSEQYF. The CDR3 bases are TGTGCCAGCAGCTTAGAGACTAGCGGGAGCTCCGAGCAGTACTTC.

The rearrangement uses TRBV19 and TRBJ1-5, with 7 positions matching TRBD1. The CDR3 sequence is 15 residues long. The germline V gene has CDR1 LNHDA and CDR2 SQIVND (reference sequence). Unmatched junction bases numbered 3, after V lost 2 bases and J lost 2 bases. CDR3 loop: CASSIQQGGNQPQHF. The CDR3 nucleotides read TGTGCCAGTAGTATACAGCAGGGGGGCAATCAGCCCCAGCATTTT.

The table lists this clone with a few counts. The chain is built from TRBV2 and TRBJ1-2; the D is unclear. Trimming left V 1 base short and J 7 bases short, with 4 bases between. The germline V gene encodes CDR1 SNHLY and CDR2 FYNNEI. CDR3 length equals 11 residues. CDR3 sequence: CASSEGGGYTF. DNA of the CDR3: TGTGCCAGCAGTGAAGGAGGTGGCTACACCTTC. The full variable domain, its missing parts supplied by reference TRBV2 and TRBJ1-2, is EPEVTQTPSHQVTQMGQEVILRCVPISNHLYFYWYRQILGQKVEFLVSFYNNEISEKSEIFDDQFSVERPDGSNFTLKIRSTKLEDSAMYFCASSEGGGYTFGSGTRLTVV.

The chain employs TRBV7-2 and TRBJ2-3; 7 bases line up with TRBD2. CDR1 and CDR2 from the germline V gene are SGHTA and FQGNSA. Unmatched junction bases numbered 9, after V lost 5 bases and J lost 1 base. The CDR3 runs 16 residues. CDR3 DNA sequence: TGTGCCAGCAGCGAGGGGAGCGGGGCTCGCACAGATACGCAGTATTTT. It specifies CASSEGSGARTDTQYF.